This TCR beta chain was recorded in a study of blood T cells in healthy people across ages. General study findings and limits: Naive and antigen-experienced cells were not separated, limiting conclusive comparison.

This CDR3 comprises 15 residues. Between the trimmed V and J ends, which lost 2 bases and 6 bases, there was a span of 15 bases. Germline V CDR1 and CDR2: MRHNA, SNTAGT. Alongside a J-beta primer mix, a sample-barcoded 5' primer served in a second PCR lasting roughly 7 to 11 cycles. Every molecule of cDNA carried a tag from a template-switch adaptor with 12 random nucleotides. TCRdb reprocessed the 5' RACE reads via MiXCR and lists one record per CDR3 protein. Altogether hundreds of thousands of distinct CDR3 sequences are present, about 52% being singletons, with the ten largest covering 25% to 35%. This clonotype was detected only once. Its specificity is unknown. Total RNA extracted from each sample amounted to at least 6 micrograms.

The sample was blood. The clonotype was recovered from a woman aged 55-75 years in good health. This rearrangement joins TRBV6-4 to TRBJ2-3; D possibly corresponds to TRBD1 (5 bases). The CDR3 DNA is TGTGCCAGCAGTGACGGGGCAGGGCTCCCCGATACGCAGTATTTT. Translated: CASSDGAGLPDTQYF.